One sample yielded the 19 T cell receptor beta chains listed below, sequenced in a study of shared T cell receptors in the human thymus. Produced via immunoSEQ multiplex PCR; TCRdb's table is partial and in-frame only. In the table there are 500,000 to 550,000 clones, 78% of which are singletons. These records were also assigned to another study, of human thymus T cells.

What was sequenced was thymocytes. Every receptor here comes from a boy younger than two with a congenital heart defect.

The V and J genes are TRBV2 and TRBJ1-1; 10 bases match TRBD1. J lost 3 bases, V lost 10 bases, and 8 bases had no gene match. The CDR3 has 14 amino acids. From germline, CDR1 is SNHLY and CDR2 FYNNEI. CDR3: CATHPGTGDTEAFF. The CDR3 DNA is TGTGCCACCCACCCGGGGACAGGGGACACTGAAGCTTTCTTT.

CDR3 loop: CASSQGNRGGYTF. The CDR3 DNA reads as TGTGCCAGCAGCCAAGGAAACAGGGGCGGCTACACCTTC. This chain connects TRBV14 to TRBJ1-2, with 7 bases aligning to TRBD1. From germline, CDR1 is SGHDN and CDR2 FVKESK. With 1 base clipped from V and 8 bases from J, the junction kept 4 bases outside the gene matches. The CDR3 is 13 residues long.

The chain links TRBV28 to TRBJ2-7, with 14 bases that match TRBD2. Germline V gives CDR1 MDHEN, CDR2 SYDVKM. V lost 1 base to trimming and J lost 6 bases; unmatched junction nucleotides: 23. CDR3 length: 22 residues. The DNA for the CDR3 is TGTGCCAGCAGTTTATTAACACGACGAGGGACTAGCGGGAGATGGGACTGGTCCGAGCAGTACTTC. Translation: CASSLLTRRGTSGRWDWSEQYF. The full variable domain, rest sourced from reference TRBV28 and TRBJ2-7, is DVKVTQSSRYLVKRTGEKVFLECVQDMDHENMFWYRQDPGLGLRLIYFSYDVKMKEKGDIPEGYSVSREKKERFSLILESASTNQTSMYLCASSLLTRRGTSGRWDWSEQYFGPGTRLTVT.

The CDR3 region has the DNA TGTGCCAGCAGCTTAGTTACCGGCGAGCAGTACTTC. Its translation: CASSLVTGEQYF. The rearrangement uses TRBV7-9 and TRBJ2-7; the D is unclear. Germline values: CDR1 SEHNR, CDR2 FQNEAQ (reference sequence). This CDR3 comprises 12 residues. Trimming left V 1 base short and J 6 bases short, with 7 bases between.

The chain employs TRBV11-3 and TRBJ2-1, with 8 bases fitting TRBD1. The germline V gene has CDR1 SGHNT and CDR2 YENEEA. This CDR3 contains 14 residues. The V and J ends lost 5 bases and 9 bases, in that order; junction bases with no gene match: 9. This chain's CDR3 is CASSLDRGLSEQFF. CDR3 nucleotide sequence: TGTGCCAGCAGCCTCGACAGGGGTTTGAGTGAGCAGTTCTTC.

The chain recombines TRBV18 with TRBJ1-5, with no clear D. The germline V and J ends were trimmed by 2 bases and 0 bases, with 8 bases remaining between them. This CDR3 contains 15 residues. Germline V gene sequence: CDR1 KGHSH, CDR2 LQKENI. Written as DNA, the CDR3 is TGTGCCAGCTCACCAGAGAGGTATAGCAATCAGCCCCAGCATTTT. Its translation: CASSPERYSNQPQHF.

The chain employs TRBV29-1 and TRBJ2-5; the match to TRBD1 covers 7 bases. Germline loops: CDR1 SQVTM, CDR2 ANQGSEA. The V and J ends lost 4 bases and 3 bases, in that order; junction bases with no gene match: 2. The CDR3 runs to 12 residues. The CDR3 loop reads CSVGQGKETQYF. In DNA form, the CDR3 reads TGCAGCGTTGGACAGGGTAAAGAGACCCAGTACTTC. Full variable domain (outside the CDR3, taken from reference TRBV29-1 and TRBJ2-5): SAVISQKPSRDICQRGTSLTIQCQVDSQVTMMFWYRQQPGQSLTLIATANQGSEATYESGFVIDKFPISRPNLTFSTLTVSNMSPEDSSIYLCSVGQGKETQYFGPGTRLLVL.

This rearrangement joins TRBV4-1 to TRBJ2-7; 7 positions agree with TRBD2. With 5 bases clipped from V and 0 bases from J, the junction kept 7 bases outside the gene matches. The germline gives CDR1 MGHRA, CDR2 YSYEKL. CDR3 length equals 15 residues. In DNA, the CDR3 is TGCGCCAGCAGCGAACCGGGACTAACCTCCTACGAGCAGTACTTC. Translating it yields CASSEPGLTSYEQYF.

The chain links TRBV19 to TRBJ2-1; 8 nucleotides line up with TRBD2. The CDR3 consists of 11 residues. Germline CDR1 is LNHDA and CDR2 is SQIVND (reference sequence). V trimming: 3 bases; J trimming: 15 bases; junction bases outside the gene matches: 4. The CDR3 sequence: CASSMAGGLFF. Written as DNA, the CDR3 is TGTGCCAGTAGTATGGCGGGAGGTCTGTTCTTC.

The chain combines TRBV7-9 with TRBJ1-3; a possible D gene is TRBD1 (6 bases). Per the germline V gene, CDR1 is SEHNR and CDR2 is FQNEAQ (reference sequence). Trimming left V 6 bases short and J 0 bases short, with 15 bases between. The CDR3 length is 16 residues. The DNA of the CDR3 is TGTGCCAGCAGGGGTCCAGGGGCCCACTCTGGAAACACCATATATTTT. Translating gives CASRGPGAHSGNTIYF. Drawing the rest from reference TRBV7-9 and TRBJ1-3, the complete variable domain is DTGVSQNPRHKITKRGQNVTFRCDPISEHNRLYWYRQTLGQGPEFLTYFQNEAQLEKSRLLSDRFSAERPKGSFSTLEIQRTEQGDSAMYLCASRGPGAHSGNTIYFGEGSWLTVV.

This clone was seen just once. In DNA form, the CDR3 reads TGCAGCGGCTCCGGGACTAGTCCCTACAATGAGCAGTTCTTC. Encoded protein: CSGSGTSPYNEQFF. V is TRBV29-1 and J is TRBJ2-1; 8 bases are a match to TRBD2. Trimming at V came to 7 bases and at J to 2 bases, leaving 7 bases not matched to a gene. This CDR3 has 14 residues. Per germline, CDR1 SQVTM and CDR2 ANQGSEA.

This chain uses TRBV15 with TRBJ1-5, with TRBD1 matching over 7 bases. CDR3 length: 15 amino acids. V shed 1 base, J shed 4 bases, and the junction held 4 bases outside the gene matches. CDR1 is LNHNV, CDR2 YYDKDF, per germline (reference sequence). This CDR3 is CATSRAGQVNQPQHF. For the CDR3, the DNA is TGTGCCACCAGCAGAGCCGGACAGGTTAATCAGCCCCAGCATTTT.

The V gene is TRBV5-6, the J gene TRBJ2-4; possibly TRBD1 for D (5 bases). V was clipped by 2 bases and J by 6 bases, with 18 bases between them. This CDR3 contains 16 residues. The germline CDR1 and CDR2 sequences are SGHDT and YYEEEE. CDR3 region: CASSLRLGQGLNIQYF. CDR3 DNA: TGTGCCAGCAGCTTACGCCTTGGTCAGGGATTAAACATTCAGTACTTC.

This chain links TRBV5-1 with TRBJ2-2; 8 nucleotides match TRBD1. The CDR3 is 16 amino acids. Trimming removed 1 base from V and 4 bases from J; junction bases left unmatched: 6. Germline assignment: CDR1 SGHRS and CDR2 YFSETQ. In DNA form, the CDR3 reads TGCGCCAGCAGCTTGAGCGACAGGGGCCCCACCGGGGAGCTGTTTTTT. As protein: CASSLSDRGPTGELFF. Full variable domain (outside the CDR3, taken from reference TRBV5-1 and TRBJ2-2): KAGVTQTPRYLIKTRGQQVTLSCSPISGHRSVSWYQQTPGQGLQFLFEYFSETQRNKGNFPGRFSGRQFSNSRSEMNVSTLELGDSALYLCASSLSDRGPTGELFFGEGSRLTVL.

This sequence joins TRBV11-3 and TRBJ1-1, with TRBD1 identical over 11 bases. Germline CDR1 reads SGHNT; CDR2 reads YENEEA. Unmatched junction bases numbered 4, after V lost 4 bases and J lost 0 bases. CDR3 length: 16 residues. The CDR3 sequence is CASSSRTGGLNTEAFF. Here the CDR3 DNA reads TGTGCCAGCAGCTCCCGGACAGGGGGCTTGAACACTGAAGCTTTCTTT.

J is TRBJ1-3 and V is TRBV7-9; D remains unclear. This CDR3 has 13 residues. Per the germline V gene, CDR1 is SEHNR and CDR2 is FQNEAQ (reference sequence). The V gene lost 11 bases and the J gene lost 2 bases, with 13 bases spanning the gap. The CDR3 DNA follows: TGTGCCTTGGGGAGGAAAGCTGGAAACACCATATATTTT. It yields the protein CALGRKAGNTIYF.

CDR3 sequence (DNA): TGTGCCAGCAGGGTAGCGGTAACCGGCGAGCAGTACTTC. This gives the protein CASRVAVTGEQYF. The chain joins TRBV6-1 to TRBJ2-7; maybe TRBD2 (6 bases). The CDR3 is 13 residues long. V lost 6 bases and J lost 6, with 15 bases in between. Germline-derived CDR1 and CDR2 are MNHNS and SASEGT.

The gene calls are TRBV7-9 and TRBJ2-4; 7 bases agree with TRBD2. The CDR3 totals 14 residues. The V gene's germline CDR1 is SEHNR and CDR2 FQNEAQ (reference sequence). The junction had 2 bases not matched to a gene; V was cut back by 3 bases and J by 3 bases. The CDR3 here is CASSLGGYKNIQYF. CDR3 nucleotide sequence: TGTGCCAGCAGCTTGGGGGGGTACAAAAACATTCAGTACTTC. Full variable domain (remainder filled in from reference TRBV7-9 and TRBJ2-4): DTGVSQNPRHKITKRGQNVTFRCDPISEHNRLYWYRQTLGQGPEFLTYFQNEAQLEKSRLLSDRFSAERPKGSFSTLEIQRTEQGDSAMYLCASSLGGYKNIQYFGAGTRLSVL.

J is TRBJ1-1 and V is TRBV28, with 9 bases aligning to TRBD1. The CDR3 runs 15 residues. Germline CDR1 MDHEN, CDR2 SYDVKM. V gave up 2 bases and J gave up 6 bases; unmatched junction bases: 7. The CDR3 sequence is CASSLPGQGQAEAFF. The CDR3, as DNA: TGTGCCAGCAGTTTACCCGGACAGGGGCAGGCTGAAGCTTTCTTT.